This T cell receptor (beta chain) stems from a study of identifying expanded T cells in peripheral blood (dated by TCRdb to about 2019). Study-level background: Technical replicates were generated by sequencing separate aliquots of the same genomic DNA pool, and four replicates were compared pairwise. Summary of the overall study and its limitations: The authors expected that biological variance in healthy repertoires might rise further over much longer intervals, such as months to years. The binomial model flagged roughly 1.1 differentially abundant clones between technical replicates, compared with about 15 over around two weeks and approximately 20 over around four weeks. Variance in clone template counts between approximately 2-week samples significantly increased with total template count across all healthy donors. Across all healthy-donor time intervals, the beta-binomial model significantly lowered both the number of clones called differentially abundant and the false-positive rate.

The immunoSEQ Assay, which relies on bias-controlled multiplex PCR amplification of genomic DNA, was used to profile TCRbeta CDR3 regions. The source study handled its data this way. The absolute abundance of each unique TCRbeta CDR3 region was quantified after sequences were collapsed and filtered. Two models were used to test differential abundance: a binomial model (Fisher-equivalent) and a beta-binomial model that adds time-dependent variance fitted from healthy donors. Any clone with fewer than 5 combined templates was excluded, and a clone was called differentially abundant if its Benjamini-Hochberg FDR was below 0.01. In the beta-binomial model, variance was expressed as a function of the total template count across the two samples, in the form v = (b*log(k)+a)^2. The table was pulled from immuneACCESS by TCRdb, which kept in-frame rearrangements only. Such tables lose some clones; where checked, under half of the loss comes from unresolved V genes, and the rest has no known cause. For V, J and clone size, that table is used; D and trimming come from the DNA. In all, the sample holds 75,000 to 100,000 clones, and around nine tenths of those were seen once. Of the sample, roughly 3.1% falls within the top ten clones.

Comments on this clone: The antigen it binds to is not known. Base qualities are missing; no much larger clone stands one base away.

During the collection period, no infections or other immune events were recorded for the healthy donors. To calibrate time-dependent variance in a beta-binomial model of T-cell clone differential abundance, blood repertoires from healthy donors were used as a training cohort. The training cohort included around 10 healthy donors, of whom 3 were female and 7 were male. On average the donors were approximately 43 years old, and their ages spanned roughly 29 to 70 years. Whole blood was collected from each healthy donor at three time points spaced 2 to 3 weeks apart and obtained from a commercial supplier. Genomic DNA was extracted from unsorted whole blood for immunosequencing. Reading from cysteine to phenylalanine, the CDR3 counts 18 amino acids. Only the CDR3 DNA is retained, 54 bases long and in frame from the first base. V and J are trimmed by 0 bases and 1 base, and the gene matches miss 7 bases of the junction. According to the germline V gene (reference sequence), CDR1 reads LNHDA and CDR2 reads SQIVND.

Recombination linked TRBV19 to TRBJ1-5; 9 middle bases align to TRBD1. The sequence was obtained from a person aged 18 to 70 in good health. The source material was blood. The nucleotides are TGTGCCAGTAGTATAGACCGGGACAGGGTGGAAAGCAATCAGCCCCAGCATTTT. It codes for CASSIDRDRVESNQPQHF. The entire variable domain, with the stretches around the CDR3 drawn from the reference TRBV19 and TRBJ1-5 proteins, is DGGITQSPKYLFRKEGQNVTLSCEQNLNHDAMYWYRQDPGQGLRLIYYSQIVNDFQKGDIAEGYSVSREKKESFPLTVTSAQKNPTAFYLCASSIDRDRVESNQPQHFGDGTRLSIL.